The clone carrying this T cell receptor (beta chain) was seen ten or more times. Antigen unknown. Noted time point: sample taken at primary tumor resection. Unsorted whole RNA from tumor, nontumor lung or frozen PBMC underwent sequencing. The sample originates from a study of spatial heterogeneity in lung cancer. The overall study: The mean occurrence of each unique TCR and UMI combination in raw reads exceeded 8.5. The study's findings and limits: Ubiquitous expanded tumor TCRs were seen in blood more at resection than at follow-up.

In TCRdb, the 5' RACE reads were re-called with MiXCR into one record per CDR3 protein. The table records about 38,000 distinct CDR3 sequences, less than 5.5% of them present only once. This TCR was sampled from a female donor with early-stage non-small cell lung cancer. Sequencing was performed on PBMCs, taken at surgery.

CDR3 sequence reads: CASSGIQGSYGYTF. In DNA, the CDR3 is TGTGCCAGCAGCGGCATACAGGGCTCCTATGGCTACACCTTC. This rearrangement joins TRBV9 to TRBJ1-2; tentative D call: TRBD1 (6 bases). V shed 3 bases and J shed 4 bases, with 13 bases lying between them. The CDR3 loop spans 14 amino acids. Germline-derived CDR1 and CDR2 are SGDLS and YYNGEE.